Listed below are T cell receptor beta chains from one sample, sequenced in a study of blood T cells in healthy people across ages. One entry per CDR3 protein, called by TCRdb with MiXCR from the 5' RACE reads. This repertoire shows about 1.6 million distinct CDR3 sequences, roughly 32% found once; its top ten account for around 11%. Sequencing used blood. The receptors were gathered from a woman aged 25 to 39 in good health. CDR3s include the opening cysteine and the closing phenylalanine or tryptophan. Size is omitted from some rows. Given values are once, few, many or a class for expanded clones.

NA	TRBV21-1	CASSTIRTRRWYF
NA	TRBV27	CASSLSMTGGGTNYGYTF
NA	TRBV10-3	CAISETTGQYEQYF
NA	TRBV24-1	CATAGYGGQETQYF
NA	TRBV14	CASSQYDLAGGYNEQFF
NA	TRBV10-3	CAISERQGTQYF
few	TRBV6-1	CSLQAGSSYEQYF
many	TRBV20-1	CSASPSGGGAYEQYF
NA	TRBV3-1	CASTGGKGTDTQYF
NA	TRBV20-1	CSAKGTTGNTEAFF
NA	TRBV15	CATSSEPGQGNSPLHF
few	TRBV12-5	CASGLGDGREFYGYTF
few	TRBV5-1	CASSLALAGQDTQYF
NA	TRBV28	CASRTPGKTGQPQHF
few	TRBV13	CASSPSQVHHLRNEQYF
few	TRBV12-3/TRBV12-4	CASSSPGWTEAFF
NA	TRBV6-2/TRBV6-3	CASSYETGWNQPQHF
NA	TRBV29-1	CSVPRGPTSGGTGANEQYF
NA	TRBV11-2	CASSSRTGNNSPLHF
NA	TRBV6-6	CASNLFGQFSNGYTF
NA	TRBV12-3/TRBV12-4	CASSPGLAGGGISYNEQFF
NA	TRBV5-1	CASSLGSGRALEETQYF
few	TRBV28	CASSLALSSYEQYF
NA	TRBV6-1	CASSAGRGQETQYF
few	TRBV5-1	CASSLMRGAGETQYF
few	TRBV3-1	CASSQYKGATGANVLTF
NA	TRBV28	CASSHQIAPSYNEQFF
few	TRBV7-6	CASSILGLAGGETQYF
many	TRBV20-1	CSARGGAVDTQYF
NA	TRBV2	CASSSGAGDTQYF
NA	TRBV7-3	CASSQPGGSSYNEQFF
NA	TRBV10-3	CAISEDPSYEQYF
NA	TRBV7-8	CASSSSGWEHTEAFF
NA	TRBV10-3	CAISEPGLVGDTQYF
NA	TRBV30	CAWSVGGRYGYTF
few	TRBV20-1	CSAPQSGKLFF
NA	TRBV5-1	CASSQTSSSTDTQYF
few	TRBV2	CASSEAALGANEQFF
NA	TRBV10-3	CAISGSGAGVSNEQFF
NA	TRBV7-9	CASSPLDRAGGETQYF
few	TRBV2	CASRRADAYEQYF
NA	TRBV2	CASSGGGRDEQYF
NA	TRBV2	CASSEPEGLYEQYF
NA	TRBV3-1	CASSQDTGGRNEQYF
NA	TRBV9	CASSALPGTGRYGYTF
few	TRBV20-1	CSAQGSRGYTF
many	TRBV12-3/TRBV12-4	CASTVGGRSSYEQYF
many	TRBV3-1	CASTQGGSYNEQFF
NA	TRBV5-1	CASSLAALVGILTDTQYF
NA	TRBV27	CASSSGPDGPNTEAFF
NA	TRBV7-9	CASSLITTTGSYGYTF
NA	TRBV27	CASSSGIGNSPLHF
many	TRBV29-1	CSVRRASGSTDTQYF
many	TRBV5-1	CASSLAEGPAKHEQFF
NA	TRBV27	CASRRAGTSAYEQYF
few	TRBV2	CASSEQGRGNQPQHF
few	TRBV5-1	CASSFGADFTYEQYF